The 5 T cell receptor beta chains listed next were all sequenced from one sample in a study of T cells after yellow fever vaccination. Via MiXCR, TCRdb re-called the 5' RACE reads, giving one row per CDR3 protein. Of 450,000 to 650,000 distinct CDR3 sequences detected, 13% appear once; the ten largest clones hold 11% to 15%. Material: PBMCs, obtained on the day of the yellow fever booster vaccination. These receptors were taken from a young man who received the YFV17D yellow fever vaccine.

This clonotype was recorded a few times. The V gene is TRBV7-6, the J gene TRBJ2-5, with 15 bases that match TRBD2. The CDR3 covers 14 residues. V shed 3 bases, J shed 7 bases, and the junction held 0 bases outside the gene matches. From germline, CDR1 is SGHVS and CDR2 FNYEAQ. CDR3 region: CASSLGLAGGTQYF. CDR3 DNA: TGTGCCAGCAGCTTGGGACTAGCGGGAGGGACCCAGTACTTC.

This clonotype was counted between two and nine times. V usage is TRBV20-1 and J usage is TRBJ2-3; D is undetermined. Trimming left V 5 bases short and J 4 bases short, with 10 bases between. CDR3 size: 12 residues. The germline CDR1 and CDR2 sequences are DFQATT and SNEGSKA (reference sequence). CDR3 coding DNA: TGCAGTGCTGTGAAGCACCCAGATACGCAGTATTTT. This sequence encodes CSAVKHPDTQYF.

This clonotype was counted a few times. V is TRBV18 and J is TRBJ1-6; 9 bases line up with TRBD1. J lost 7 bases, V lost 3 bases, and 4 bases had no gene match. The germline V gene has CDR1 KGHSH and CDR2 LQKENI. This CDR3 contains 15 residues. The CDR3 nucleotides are TGTGCCAGCTCACCTAGACAGGGGGACAATTCACCCCTCCACTTT. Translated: CASSPRQGDNSPLHF.

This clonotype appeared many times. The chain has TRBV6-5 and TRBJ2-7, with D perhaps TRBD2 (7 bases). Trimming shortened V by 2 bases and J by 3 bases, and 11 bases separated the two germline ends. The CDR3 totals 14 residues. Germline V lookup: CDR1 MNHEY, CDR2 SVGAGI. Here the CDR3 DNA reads TGTGCCAGCAGTTACGGTAGGGGGGGCTACGAGCAGTACTTC. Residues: CASSYGRGGYEQYF.

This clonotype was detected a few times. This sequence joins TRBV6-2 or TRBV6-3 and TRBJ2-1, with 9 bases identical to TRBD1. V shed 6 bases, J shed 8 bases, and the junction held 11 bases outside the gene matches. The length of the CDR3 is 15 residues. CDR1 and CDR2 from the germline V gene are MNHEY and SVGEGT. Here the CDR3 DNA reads TGTGCCAGCAGCCCCGGCGGGACAGGGTGGGATGAGCAGTTCTTC. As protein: CASSPGGTGWDEQFF.